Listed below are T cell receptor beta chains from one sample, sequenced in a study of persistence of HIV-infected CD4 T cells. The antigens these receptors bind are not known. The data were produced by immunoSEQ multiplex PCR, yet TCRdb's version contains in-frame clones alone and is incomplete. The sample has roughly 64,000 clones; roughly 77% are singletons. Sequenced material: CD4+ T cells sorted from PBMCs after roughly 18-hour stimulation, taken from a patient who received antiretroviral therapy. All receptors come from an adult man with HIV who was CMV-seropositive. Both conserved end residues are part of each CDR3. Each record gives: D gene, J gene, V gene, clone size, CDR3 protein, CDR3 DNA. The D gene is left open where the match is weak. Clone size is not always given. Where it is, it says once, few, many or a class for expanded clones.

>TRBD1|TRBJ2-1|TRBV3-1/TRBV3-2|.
CASSPPAQGINEQFF
TGTGCCAGCAGCCCTCCGGCACAGGGGATAAATGAGCAGTTCTTC
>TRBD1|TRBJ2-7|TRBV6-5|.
CASSRDRELYEQYF
TGTGCCAGCAGCCGGGACAGGGAACTCTACGAGCAGTACTTC
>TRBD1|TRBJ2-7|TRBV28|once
CASSLSGGSKEQYF
TGTGCCAGCAGTTTATCAGGGGGTAGCAAGGAGCAGTACTTC
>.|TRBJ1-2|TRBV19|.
CASSIVGLPGYTF
TGTGCCAGTAGTATAGTCGGGCTCCCTGGCTACACCTTC
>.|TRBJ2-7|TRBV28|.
CASSPVYEQYF
TGTGCCAGCAGTCCTGTCTACGAGCAGTACTTC
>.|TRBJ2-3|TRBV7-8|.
CASSLNRGRDTQYF
TGTGCCAGCAGCTTAAACCGGGGACGCGATACGCAGTATTTT
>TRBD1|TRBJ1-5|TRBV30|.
CAWSASPQGLNQPQHF
TGTGCCTGGAGTGCCTCCCCACAGGGGCTCAATCAGCCCCAGCATTTT
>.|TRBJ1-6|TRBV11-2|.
CASSRLRNSPLHF
TGTGCCAGCAGCAGACTTCGGAATTCACCCCTCCACTTT
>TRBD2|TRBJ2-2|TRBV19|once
CASSILGLAVEGTGELFF
TGTGCCAGTAGTATATTGGGACTAGCGGTCGAGGGAACCGGGGAGCTGTTTTTT
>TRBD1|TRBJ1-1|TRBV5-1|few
CASSLGQGIEAFF
TGCGCCAGCAGCTTGGGACAGGGGATTGAAGCTTTCTTT
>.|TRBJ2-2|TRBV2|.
CARGGLSLAGELFF
TGTGCCAGGGGGGGACTCTCGCTCGCCGGGGAGCTGTTTTTT
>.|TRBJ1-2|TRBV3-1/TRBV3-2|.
CASGDSYGYTF
TGTGCCAGCGGGGATTCCTATGGCTACACCTTC
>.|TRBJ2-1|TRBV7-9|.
CASSLANEVVEQFF
TGTGCCAGCAGCTTAGCGAACGAGGTGGTTGAGCAGTTCTTC
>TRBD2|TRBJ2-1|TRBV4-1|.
CASSSRTSGNNEQFF
TGCGCCAGCAGCTCCCGGACTAGCGGAAACAATGAGCAGTTCTTC
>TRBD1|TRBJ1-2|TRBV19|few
CASSMGQANGYTF
TGTGCCAGTAGTATGGGACAGGCTAATGGCTACACCTTC
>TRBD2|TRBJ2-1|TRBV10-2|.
CASSENSGGTYNEQFF
TGCGCCAGCAGTGAGAATAGCGGGGGGACCTACAATGAGCAGTTCTTC
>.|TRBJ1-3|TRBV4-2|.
CASSQPIAGSSGNTIYF
TGTGCCAGCAGCCAACCCATAGCTGGAAGCTCTGGAAACACCATATATTTT
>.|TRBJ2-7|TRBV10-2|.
CASRGRGVDEQYF
TGCGCCTCAAGGGGCAGGGGAGTCGACGAGCAGTACTTC
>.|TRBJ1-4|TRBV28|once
CASSLWSGDEKLFF
TGTGCCAGCAGTTTATGGTCAGGGGATGAAAAACTGTTTTTT
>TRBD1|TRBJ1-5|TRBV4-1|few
CASSQGGQGWSQPQHF
TGCGCCAGCAGCCAGGGCGGACAGGGATGGTCTCAGCCCCAGCATTTT
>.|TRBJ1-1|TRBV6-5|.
CASILHSGRGEAFF
TGTGCCAGCATCCTACATTCGGGGAGAGGCGAAGCTTTCTTT
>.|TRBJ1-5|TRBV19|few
CASTLGGGSNQPQHF
TGTGCCAGTACCCTCGGGGGGGGAAGCAATCAGCCCCAGCATTTT
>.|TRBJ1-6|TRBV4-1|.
CASSQRGGGSGPLHF
TGCGCCAGCAGCCAACGCGGGGGGGGTTCCGGGCCCCTCCACTTT
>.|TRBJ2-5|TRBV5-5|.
CASSLDGADQETQYF
TGTGCCAGCAGCTTGGATGGGGCTGACCAAGAGACCCAGTACTTC
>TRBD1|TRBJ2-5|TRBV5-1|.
CASSSQGAWQETQYF
TGCGCCAGCAGCTCTCAGGGGGCCTGGCAAGAGACCCAGTACTTC
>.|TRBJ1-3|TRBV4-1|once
CASSQGGARGGNTIYF
TGCGCCAGCAGCCAAGGCGGGGCCCGGGGTGGAAACACCATATATTTT
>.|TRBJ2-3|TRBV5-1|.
CASSGGTADTQYF
TGCGCCAGCAGCGGCGGGACTGCAGATACGCAGTATTTT
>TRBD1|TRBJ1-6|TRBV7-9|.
CASSPGQGNNSPLHF
TGTGCCAGCAGCCCGGGACAGGGAAATAATTCACCCCTCCACTTT
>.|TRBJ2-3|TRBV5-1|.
CASSFSSSTDTQYF
TGCGCCAGCAGCTTTAGCAGCAGCACAGATACGCAGTATTTT
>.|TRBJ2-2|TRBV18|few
CASSPPASGGELFF
TGTGCCAGCTCACCACCGGCCTCTGGCGGGGAGCTGTTTTTT
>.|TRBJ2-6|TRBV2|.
CASSSDVTANVLTF
TGTGCCAGCAGTTCCGACGTAACAGCCAACGTCCTGACTTTC
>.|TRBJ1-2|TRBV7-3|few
CASSPGAGDLYGYTF
TGTGCCAGCAGCCCCGGAGCGGGGGATCTCTATGGCTACACCTTC
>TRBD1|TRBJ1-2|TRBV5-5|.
CASSITLGTGVPGYTF
TGTGCCAGCAGCATCACGCTAGGGACAGGGGTACCTGGCTACACCTTC
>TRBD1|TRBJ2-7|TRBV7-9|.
CASSLWTGGNHEQYF
TGTGCCAGCAGCTTATGGACAGGGGGCAACCACGAGCAGTACTTC
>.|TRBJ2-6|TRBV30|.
CAWSGPGANVLTF
TGTGCCTGGAGTGGGCCTGGGGCCAACGTCCTGACTTTC
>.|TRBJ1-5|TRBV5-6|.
CASSFTPNQPQHF
TGTGCCAGCAGCTTTACCCCGAATCAGCCCCAGCATTTT
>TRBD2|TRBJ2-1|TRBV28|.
CASSSLAGGSYNEQFF
TGTGCCAGCAGTTCCTTAGCGGGCGGCTCCTACAATGAGCAGTTCTTC
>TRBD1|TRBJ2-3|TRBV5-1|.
CASSHRQGRADTQYF
TGCGCCAGCAGCCATAGACAGGGTAGGGCAGATACGCAGTATTTT
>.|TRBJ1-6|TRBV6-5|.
CASMAGHGGSPLHF
TGTGCCAGCATGGCGGGGCACGGCGGTTCACCCCTCCACTTT
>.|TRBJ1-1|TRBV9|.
CASTRSGLNTEAFF
TGTGCCAGCACCAGAAGCGGGTTGAACACTGAAGCTTTCTTT
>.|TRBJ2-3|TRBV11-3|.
CASSLDRGGAADTQYF
TGTGCCAGCAGCTTGGATCGAGGCGGGGCGGCAGATACGCAGTATTTT
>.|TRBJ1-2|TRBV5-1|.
CASSSGTGNYGYTF
TGCGCCAGCAGCTCTGGGACCGGTAACTATGGCTACACCTTC
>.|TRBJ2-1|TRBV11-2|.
CASSLEVYNEQFF
TGTGCCAGCAGCTTAGAGGTCTACAATGAGCAGTTCTTC
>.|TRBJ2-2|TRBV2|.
CASSEMGKGGELFF
TGTGCCAGCAGTGAGATGGGGAAGGGCGGGGAGCTGTTTTTT
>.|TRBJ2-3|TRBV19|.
CASSMGGASTDTQYF
TGTGCCAGTAGTATGGGGGGGGCCAGCACAGATACGCAGTATTTT
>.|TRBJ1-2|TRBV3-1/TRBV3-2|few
CASSPAIGRFGGYTF
TGTGCCAGCAGCCCTGCAATCGGACGGTTTGGTGGCTACACCTTC
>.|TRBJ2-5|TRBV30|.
CAWSLRRETQYF
TGTGCCTGGAGTCTCCGAAGGGAGACCCAGTACTTC
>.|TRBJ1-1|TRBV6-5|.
CASRLREGAEAFF
TGTGCCAGCCGATTGAGAGAGGGCGCTGAAGCTTTCTTT